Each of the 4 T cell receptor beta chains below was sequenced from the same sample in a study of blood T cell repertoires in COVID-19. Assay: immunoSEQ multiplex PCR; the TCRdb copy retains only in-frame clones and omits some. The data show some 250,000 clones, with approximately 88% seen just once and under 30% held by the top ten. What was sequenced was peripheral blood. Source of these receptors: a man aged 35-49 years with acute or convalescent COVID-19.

The DNA of the CDR3 is TGTGCCAGTAGTTCTCCGGGACAGCGGCTGGGGGAAGCTTTCTTT. Its translation is CASSSPGQRLGEAFF. The rearrangement links TRBV19 to TRBJ1-1; 7 nucleotides agree with TRBD1. Germline trimming cut 5 bases from V and 8 bases from J; bases unmatched to any gene: 14. Germline V gene data show CDR1 as LNHDA and CDR2 as SQIVND (reference sequence). This CDR3 is 15 amino acids long.

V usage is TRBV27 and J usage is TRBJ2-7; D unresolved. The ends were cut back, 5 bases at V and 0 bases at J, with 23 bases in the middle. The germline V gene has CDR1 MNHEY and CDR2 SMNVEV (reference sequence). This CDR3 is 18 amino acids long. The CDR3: CASSPLSLWRQSSYEQYF. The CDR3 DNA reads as TGTGCCAGCAGTCCCCTTTCCTTGTGGCGGCAGAGCTCCTACGAGCAGTACTTC.

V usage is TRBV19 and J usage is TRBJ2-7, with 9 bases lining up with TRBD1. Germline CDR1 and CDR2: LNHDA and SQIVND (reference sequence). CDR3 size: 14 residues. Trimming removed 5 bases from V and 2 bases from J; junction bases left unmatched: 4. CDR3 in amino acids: CASSLTGGAYEQYF. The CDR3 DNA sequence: TGTGCCAGTAGTTTGACAGGGGGAGCCTACGAGCAGTACTTC.

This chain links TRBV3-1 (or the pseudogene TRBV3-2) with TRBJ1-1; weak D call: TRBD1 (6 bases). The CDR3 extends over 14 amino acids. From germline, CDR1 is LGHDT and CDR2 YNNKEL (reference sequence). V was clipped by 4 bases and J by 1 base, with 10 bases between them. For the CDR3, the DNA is TGTGCCAGCAGCCTGGACAGTGGGAACACTGAAGCTTTCTTT. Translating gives CASSLDSGNTEAFF.